The source of this T cell receptor (beta chain) is a study of blood T cell repertoires in COVID-19. CDR3 size: 16 residues. Germline V gene sequence: CDR1 SGHRS, CDR2 YFSETQ. The germline V and J ends were trimmed by 0 bases and 2 bases, with 12 bases remaining between them. Assay: immunoSEQ multiplex PCR; the TCRdb copy retains only in-frame clones and omits some. The sample carries around 260,000 clones, 80% to 95% recorded once. The chain combines TRBV5-1 with TRBJ2-1; TRBD1 is a possible D gene (7 bases). This sequence was found in a woman aged 25 to 45 with COVID-19, enrolled during active disease. The sequencing sample was made of peripheral blood. Here the CDR3 DNA reads TGCGCCAGCAGCTTGGGCGGGACAGCCACCTACAATGAGCAGTTCTTC. It is translated as CASSLGGTATYNEQFF.